Reported below is one T cell receptor beta chain. What it binds is not known. Between the trimmed V and J ends, which lost 1 base and 8 bases, there was a span of 11 bases. This CDR3 region has 13 residues. Germline loops: CDR1 SGHTA, CDR2 FQGNSA. This entry is derived from a study of shared clonotypes between healthy human individuals. Study-level background: A few men and a couple of women, aged 18 to 49, were donors. General study points: With few donors, the genetic and exposure-history diversity represented was limited. Naive subsets generally exceeded memory subsets in estimated richness.

Per the original data handling: Junction-only immunoSEQ data arrived without quality scores, meaning filtering differed. Assay: immunoSEQ multiplex PCR; the TCRdb copy retains only in-frame clones and omits some. V and J calls and clone size are those listed in that table; D and trimming were worked out from the DNA. The sample lists fewer than 2.5 million clones, 93% seen once, with 0.35% to 0.45% in the top ten. The sequence was collected from a man aged 18 to 30 in good health. Some clones in this sample may be carry-over from other donors' samples. This chain connects TRBV7-2 to TRBJ1-2; the D is unclear. The specimen sequenced was naive CD4+ T cells from PBMCs. Subset: CD45RA+ positively selected. CDR3 nucleotide sequence: TGTGCCAGCAGCTTAGTGGGGTGGGTAGGCTACACCTTC. This codes for CASSLVGWVGYTF.